Included here is one T cell receptor (beta chain) sequence, with context. The specificity of this receptor is unknown. One junction end disagrees with the germline gene, perhaps due to a read error. For CDR1 and CDR2, the germline V gene (reference sequence) lists MNHEY and SMNVEV. The CDR3 runs 15 residues from the cysteine to the phenylalanine. Only the CDR3 region is kept as DNA, spanning 45 bases read in frame from base 1. This sample stems from a study of shared clonotypes between healthy human individuals (dated by TCRdb to the early 2020s). The study in broad terms: Three men and a couple of women, aged 18 to 49 years, made up the cohort. The study deeply sequenced blood TCR repertoires of five healthy adults to estimate repertoire size and the extent of clonotype sharing between individuals. To increase sequencing depth and limit assay-specific biases, TCR repertoire library preparation and sequencing were carried out by different laboratories using diverse techniques. Each donor's leukapheresis produced roughly between roughly 0.85 and 9.5 billion PBMCs.

The donors were healthy, HIV-negative adults who had no recently reported acute infections or vaccinations. All donors were Caucasian adults living in Nashville, Tennessee, USA. For unsorted samples, 100 million or so PBMCs were counted, and genomic DNA was extracted using the QIAamp DNA Blood Mini kit. Blood was obtained by leukapheresis, after which PBMCs were separated by Ficoll-Histopaque density gradient centrifugation and cryopreserved in liquid nitrogen vapor phase. Results the study describes overall, beyond this receptor: The small number of donors limited the genetic and exposure-history diversity represented. Sampling was restricted to blood, and TCR repertoires in tissue are likely to differ from TCR repertoires in blood. Pairwise subsampling led to the expectation that sequencing depth would affect the degree of clonotype sharing among donors.

Using the deep immunoSEQ assay, TCR CDR3 regions were amplified from genomic DNA by multiplex PCR. Genomic DNA extracted from each cell subset was distributed evenly over all wells of several immunoSEQ 96-well plates, and each plate served as one replicate. For unsorted PBMC, 300 to 350 ng genomic DNA, equal to approximately 30,000 T cell genomes, was loaded into each replicate PCR. Ten immunoSEQ deep assay plates were used to sequence unsorted PBMC genomic DNA. Purified libraries were quantified with a Qubit 3.0 fluorometer, sized on a Bioanalyzer 2100, and re-quantified with the KAPA Library Quantification kit. Each immunoSEQ 96-well plate was sequenced on its own single-read 150-cycle Illumina NextSeq 550 flow cell. The study's processing was this. Because the immunoSEQ output included only junctional sequences and no quality scores, the filtering could not be the same as the filtering used for full-length reads. To assign V/J genes and CDR3, sequences were annotated against IMGT germline references using PyIR, a Python wrapper for IgBLAST v1.9. Any read was removed if the V/J assignment was weak (E-value above 1e-6), the CDR3 was missing, or the read contained stop codons, out-of-frame junctions, or ambiguous translated residues. V3J clonotypes were defined by identical inferred V gene, J gene, and CDR3 amino acid sequence. Percentage overlap between repertoires was computed as shared unique clonotypes divided by the size of the smaller repertoire. RTK rarefaction, the Chao1 estimator, and Recon v2.1 estimates of unobserved clonotypes were used to assess repertoire richness. As stored in TCRdb, this immuneACCESS dataset retains in-frame rearrangements with V and J assigned. A fraction of the clones does not appear; measured against another copy, unresolved V genes explain less than half of the discrepancy, and the remainder lacks a known reason. That table gives V, J and clone size, and the DNA gave D and trimming. The table for this sample lists around 500,000 clones; 81% of them were counted only once. The top ten clones comprise roughly an eighth of the sample.

The material sequenced was PBMCs. This TCR came from a woman aged 40 to 49 in good health. Some clones in this sample may be carry-over from other donors' samples. The chain is assembled from TRBV27 and TRBJ2-7; a stretch of 14 junction bases matches TRBD2. The bases read TGTGCCAGCAGTCCGCGACCGGGACTAGCGGGAGTCGGAGACTTC. This is translated as CASSPRPGLAGVGDF.